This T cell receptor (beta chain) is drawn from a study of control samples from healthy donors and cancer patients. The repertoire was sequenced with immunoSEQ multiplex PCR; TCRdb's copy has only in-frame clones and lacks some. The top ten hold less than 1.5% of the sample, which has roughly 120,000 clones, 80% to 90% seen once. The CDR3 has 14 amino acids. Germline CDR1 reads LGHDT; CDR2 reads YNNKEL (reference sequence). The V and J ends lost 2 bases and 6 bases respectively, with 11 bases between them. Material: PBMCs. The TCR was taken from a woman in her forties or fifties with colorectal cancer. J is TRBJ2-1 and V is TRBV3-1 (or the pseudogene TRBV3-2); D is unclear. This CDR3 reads CASSQPPWSNEQFF. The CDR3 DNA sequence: TGTGCCAGCAGCCAACCCCCCTGGTCCAATGAGCAGTTCTTC.